Given below is one T cell receptor beta chain in context. Its matching antigen is unknown. The sample belongs to a study of T cells after yellow fever vaccination. Whole-study findings and limits: CD4 and CD8 compartments shared a small share of clonotypes, likely from convergent recombination.

A 5'RACE template-switching step, the method used to make TCR cDNA, added a universal primer site and UMIs. TCRdb called the 5' RACE reads again in MiXCR, with one record for every CDR3 protein. Among approximately 550,000 distinct CDR3 sequences listed, about 13% were seen once. Trimming pared 6 bases from V and 4 bases from J, leaving 18 bases between. This CDR3 is 14 amino acids long. In germline, CDR1 is DFQATT, CDR2 SNEGSKA (reference sequence). The origin of this receptor is a man aged 25-45 years who received the YFV17D yellow fever vaccine. This sample comprised PBMCs, obtained on the day of the yellow fever booster vaccination. The chain employs TRBV20-1 and TRBJ2-5; D is ambiguous. The CDR3 region is CSASPATSGETQYF. CDR3 in DNA: TGCAGTGCCTCACCGGCAACTTCAGGAGAGACCCAGTACTTC.